This entry is about one TCR beta chain. Its matching antigen is unknown. Per the germline V gene, CDR1 is SGHNT and CDR2 is YYREEE (reference sequence). CDR3 size: 16 residues. Trimming at V came to 3 bases and at J to 4 bases, leaving 11 bases not matched to a gene. TCRdb's table, derived via immunoSEQ multiplex PCR, lists solely in-frame clones and lacks some. The table includes about 680,000 clones, around 90% detected once. The data were taken from a study of Ad26.COV2.S vaccination and SARS-CoV-2 variants. Study-level information: Into the muscle, Ad26.COV2.S was dosed once or twice, 56 days apart.

Overall study findings and caveats: Marked by substantial breadth, spike-specific CD8+ and CD4+ T cell responses were reportedly seen after vaccination.

The treatment here: about 20 received Ad26.COV2.S at low or high dose, single or two shots; about 5 received placebo; per-sample allocation not given. The investigators took samples on day 63 after the first vaccine or placebo injection. This clonotype was sampled from a person aged 18 to 65 who received the Ad26.COV2.S COVID-19 vaccine or a placebo. This chain joins TRBV5-4 and TRBJ2-3, with 7 nucleotides matching TRBD2. Source: peripheral blood, taken in a trial of Ad26.COV2.S vaccine versus placebo. CDR3 protein: CASSSGGARSPDTQYF. CDR3 DNA sequence: TGTGCCAGCAGCTCGGGGGGTGCGCGTAGTCCAGATACGCAGTATTTT.